This T cell receptor beta chain was obtained from a study of blood T cell repertoires in COVID-19. About the study: The cDNA or gDNA used as material had been derived from T cells, B-cell-depleted T cells, or PBMCs.

The germline gives CDR1 SGHVS, CDR2 FQNEAQ. The V end was cut by 5 bases, the J end by 2 bases, with 14 bases between. The CDR3 totals 15 residues. The study recruited people aged roughly 18 to 100 years across more than 20 US areas. Authors' analysis steps: Amplification with reference gene primers provided the estimates of nucleated cell counts. Data came from immunoSEQ multiplex PCR; TCRdb stores just in-frame clones and leaves some out. That table is the source of V, J and clone size, and D and trimming were worked out from the DNA. The table records around 280,000 clones, 90% of them present only once.

Material: PBMCs or T cells enriched from blood (not recorded which). The rearrangement links TRBV7-8 to TRBJ2-3; D possibly corresponds to TRBD2 (6 bases). The TCR was taken from a woman aged 18-29 years with acute COVID-19. The CDR3 sequence is CASSPEGRSTDTQYF. The DNA for the CDR3 is TGTGCCAGCAGCCCGGAGGGGCGATCCACAGATACGCAGTATTTT.